Described below is a single TCR beta chain sequence and its context. This sample is part of a study of blood T cell repertoires in COVID-19. Study details: In each case, the material was cDNA or gDNA derived from T cells, B-cell-depleted T cells, or PBMCs.

The age range of participants was about 18 to 90 years, with residence in under 25 US areas. The study counted Cohort 3 donors as recovered given two negative PCRs, clearance, or symptom resolution. Sequenced by immunoSEQ multiplex PCR; TCRdb stores in-frame clones only, minus some. Of around 290,000 clones in the sample, 86% were seen once. The sample consisted of PBMCs or T cells enriched from blood (not recorded which). The receptor's source is a woman aged 18-29 years who had recovered from COVID-19.

CDR3 coding DNA: TGTGCCAGCAGCTTAAGCGGCGCGAACACCGGGGAGCTGTTTTTT. Its translation: CASSLSGANTGELFF. The chain carries TRBV11-3 and TRBJ2-2, with D perhaps matching TRBD2 (5 bases). The CDR3 runs to 15 residues. V gave up 2 bases and J gave up 0 bases, with 7 bases separating them. The germline V gene encodes CDR1 SGHNT and CDR2 YENEEA. Together with reference TRBV11-3 and TRBJ2-2, the CDR3 gives the full variable domain: EAGVVQSPRYKIIEKKQPVAFWCNPISGHNTLYWYLQNLGQGPELLIRYENEEAVDDSQLPKDRFSAERLKGVDSTLKIQPAELGDSAVYLCASSLSGANTGELFFGEGSRLTVL.